These 12 T cell receptor beta chains were all obtained from the same sample, sequenced in a study of read filtering for tumor transcriptome and immune sequencing (dated by TCRdb to the early 2020s). Sequencing took place on an Illumina HiSeq 4000. The Immunoverse kit was used to build TCR libraries from about 400 ng RNA, with molecular barcoded adaptors covering alpha/delta and beta/gamma chains. The public sequencing data were trimmed at Q25 with fastp and processed into clonotypes with MiXCR by TCRdb, which kept only in-frame beta chains. Rows merge per CDR3 protein into single entries with the most common DNA and genes. The sample yields around 20,000 distinct CDR3 sequences; less than 25% were counted once. Clones ranked in the top ten supply about 24% of the sample. Sequences were obtained from a population of CD138-negative cells sorted from bone marrow. The label giving this sample's cell subset or site can be read as: bone marrow mononuclear cells depleted of CD138+ plasma/myeloma cells by negative magnetic selection. The origin of the receptors is a donor at least 40 years old with multiple myeloma.

This clonotype qualifies as medium-sized (0.01 to 0.1%). The chain is built from TRBV7-9 and TRBJ2-1, with D possibly TRBD2 on 6 matching bases. Germline CDR1 is SEHNR and CDR2 is FQNEAQ (reference sequence). This CDR3 has 15 amino acids. V was trimmed by 7 bases and J by 4 bases, leaving 17 bases between them. Here the CDR3 reads CASTLGGTHYNEQFF. CDR3 DNA sequence: TGTGCCAGCACCTTGGGCGGGACCCATTACAATGAGCAGTTCTTC.

This clonotype came up once. The V and J genes are TRBV6-2 or TRBV6-3 and TRBJ2-3, with 7 bases fitting TRBD2. From germline, CDR1 is MNHEY and CDR2 SVGEGT. The CDR3 length is 15 residues. V shed 6 bases, J shed 5 bases, and the junction held 11 bases outside the gene matches. The CDR3, as DNA: TGTGCCAGCAGCCGCCTAGCGGAAGGACGAGATACGCAGTATTTT. Its translation: CASSRLAEGRDTQYF.

This clonotype has at least ten counts. CDR3 in amino acids: CASSPRLGGEGEQFF. CDR3 DNA: TGCGCCAGCAGCCCAAGATTGGGAGGGGAAGGTGAGCAGTTCTTC. The rearrangement uses TRBV4-1 and TRBJ2-1; TRBD2 aligns across 7 bases. Trimming at V came to 4 bases and at J to 9 bases, leaving 12 bases not matched to a gene. The CDR3 is 15 amino acids. Germline V gene lookup returns CDR1 MGHRA and CDR2 YSYEKL.

The chain uses TRBV3-1 and TRBJ2-7, with 11 bases identical to TRBD2. V lost 6 bases to trimming and J lost 6 bases; unmatched junction nucleotides: 4. The CDR3 consists of 13 residues. The germline V gene encodes CDR1 LGHDT and CDR2 YNNKEL (reference sequence). CDR3 protein: CASRPGLAGEQYF. CDR3 DNA: TGTGCCAGCAGACCTGGACTAGCGGGCGAGCAGTACTTC.

This clonotype was recorded many times. V gene TRBV11-2 combines with J gene TRBJ1-4; a weak D match, TRBD1 (6 bases). With 5 bases removed from V and 5 bases from J, the gap between germline ends came to 12 bases. There are 14 residues in the CDR3. Germline V CDR1 and CDR2: SGHAT, FQNNGV. DNA of the CDR3: TGTGCCAGCAGCGCCTGGACAGTGAATGAAAAACTGTTTTTT. The encoded protein is CASSAWTVNEKLFF.

Note on this clonotype: An end of the junction differs from the germline gene, which may be a read error. The chain uses TRBV28 and TRBJ2-1; 12 positions agree with TRBD2. CDR3 length equals 12 residues. Looked up from germline, CDR1 is MDHEN and CDR2 is SYDVKM. The CDR3 here is CASSSSSGRVSF. The DNA of the CDR3 is TGTGCCAGCAGTTCTTCTAGCGGGAGGGTGTCCTTT.

In this sample, this clonotype turned up many times. The CDR3 DNA reads as TGTGCCAGCAGCTCCGGGAGGGGTTATAGCAATCAGCCCCAGCATTTT. Translated: CASSSGRGYSNQPQHF. The chain uses TRBV7-2 and TRBJ1-5; possible D gene TRBD1, 5 bases. The V end was cut by 4 bases, the J end by 0 bases, with 13 bases between. This CDR3 is 16 amino acids long. The germline CDR1 and CDR2 sequences are SGHTA and FQGNSA.

This clonotype was detected many times. The chain combines TRBV29-1 with TRBJ2-1; 12 nucleotides align to TRBD2. V was clipped by 2 bases and J by 9 bases; unmatched bases: 8. The CDR3 contains 15 residues. The germline gives CDR1 SQVTM, CDR2 ANQGSEA. The chain's CDR3 is CSVEWSSGRGIEQFF. CDR3 sequence (DNA): TGCAGCGTTGAATGGTCTAGCGGGAGGGGCATTGAGCAGTTCTTC.

To note about this clonotype: This may be a read error, as it is one base from a much larger clone. The chain employs TRBV28 and TRBJ1-6, with 10 bases matching TRBD1. Germline values: CDR1 MDHEN, CDR2 SYDVKM. CDR3 length: 14 residues. In DNA form, the CDR3 reads TGTGCCAGCAGTCCGGGACAGGGGCATTCACCCCCCCACTTT. Translating gives CASSPGQGHSPPHF.

This clonotype appeared many times. The gene calls are TRBV29-1 and TRBJ2-6; tentative D call: TRBD1 (8 bases). Germline values: CDR1 SQVTM, CDR2 ANQGSEA. The CDR3 is made up of 16 amino acids. Trimming pared 6 bases from V and 0 bases from J, leaving 15 bases between. CDR3 in amino acids: CSVETGGVSGANVLTF. CDR3 in DNA: TGCAGCGTCGAAACAGGGGGGGTCTCTGGGGCCAACGTCCTGACTTTC.

This clonotype has ten or more counts. This chain joins TRBV11-2 and TRBJ2-1; 8 bases line up with TRBD2. Per the germline V gene, CDR1 is SGHAT and CDR2 is FQNNGV. J gave up 5 bases and V 1 base, and 10 bases lay outside the gene matches. This CDR3 region has 17 residues. CDR3 nucleotide sequence: TGTGCCAGCAGCTTAGGAATCGGACTAGCAGCTAACAATGAGCAGTTCTTC. It is translated as CASSLGIGLAANNEQFF. The whole variable domain, filled in from reference TRBV11-2 and TRBJ2-1, reads EAGVAQSPRYKIIEKRQSVAFWCNPISGHATLYWYQQILGQGPKLLIQFQNNGVVDDSQLPKDRFSAERLKGVDSTLKIQPAKLEDSAVYLCASSLGIGLAANNEQFFGPGTRLTVL.

This clonotype is medium-sized by share. The chain joins TRBV4-2 to TRBJ2-1; 12 nucleotides agree with TRBD2. CDR1 and CDR2 from the germline V gene are LGHNA and YNFKEQ. This CDR3 region has 16 residues. The V and J ends lost 4 bases and 7 bases, in that order; junction bases with no gene match: 8. CDR3 loop: CASSLASGRVLNEQFF. The CDR3 bases are TGTGCCAGCAGCCTTGCTAGCGGGAGGGTTTTGAATGAGCAGTTCTTC.